Following are 30 T cell receptor beta chains from one sample sequenced in a study of T cell clonotyping in hematopoietic cell transplantation. Profiling relied on immunoSEQ multiplex PCR, and the TCRdb table lists in-frame clones only, not all of them. Among 4,600 or so clones listed, 65% to 85% were seen once. Specimen: peripheral blood mononuclear cells, collected 100 days after allogeneic stem cell transplant. All receptors come from a female patient aged 45-60 years who had an allogeneic stem cell transplant from an unrelated donor, so the T cells may come from the graft donor. Some clones in this sample may be carry-over from other donors' samples.

This clone was detected a few times. This rearrangement joins TRBV7-9 to TRBJ1-1; no reliable D call. CDR1 and CDR2 (germline): SEHNR, FQNEAQ (reference sequence). Trimming shortened V by 4 bases and J by 0 bases, and 6 bases separated the two germline ends. The CDR3 is 13 amino acids. CDR3 sequence reads: CASSSEMNTEAFF. CDR3 in DNA: TGTGCCAGCAGCTCCGAGATGAACACTGAAGCTTTCTTT.

The V call is TRBV19, the J call TRBJ1-2, with D unclear. Per germline, CDR1 LNHDA and CDR2 SQIVND (reference sequence). This CDR3 has 12 amino acids. With 5 bases removed from V and 4 bases from J, the gap between germline ends came to 8 bases. In DNA form, the CDR3 reads TGTGCCAGTAGTCTGCTGCGCTATGGCTACACCTTC. Translated, it gives CASSLLRYGYTF.

This chain joins TRBV2 and TRBJ1-2; D gene uncertain. The CDR3 length is 15 residues. V lost 1 base and J lost 6, with 15 bases in between. Germline CDR1 is SNHLY and CDR2 is FYNNEI. The CDR3 reads CASSEDGDTGDGYTF. CDR3 nucleotides: TGTGCCAGCAGTGAAGATGGGGATACTGGCGATGGCTACACCTTC.

The sample holds a few counts of this clone. Other DNA variants within this sample encode the same CDR3. The V and J genes are TRBV4-2 and TRBJ2-7, with 8 bases fitting TRBD1. CDR3 length equals 16 residues. The ends lost 0 bases at V and 0 bases at J; junction bases unmatched: 4. The germline CDR1 and CDR2 sequences are LGHNA and YNFKEQ. The CDR3 bases are TGTGCCAGCAGCCAAGATGAAACAGGGGGCTCCTACGAGCAGTACTTC. Its protein product is CASSQDETGGSYEQYF.

The chain links TRBV2 to TRBJ2-7; 8 nucleotides match TRBD2. The CDR3 is made up of 14 amino acids. Losses at the gene ends were 6 bases for V and 0 bases for J; bases not matched to a gene: 4. The germline V gene has CDR1 SNHLY and CDR2 FYNNEI. DNA for the CDR3: TGTGCCAGCAGCACCCTAGCGGGCTCCTACGAGCAGTACTTC. This gives the protein CASSTLAGSYEQYF.

Within the sample, this clone is large. The rearrangement joins TRBV19 to TRBJ1-5; possible D gene TRBD1, 5 bases. CDR3 size: 14 residues. Germline loops: CDR1 LNHDA, CDR2 SQIVND (reference sequence). The V gene lost 5 bases and the J gene lost 4 bases, with 12 bases spanning the gap. The CDR3, as DNA: TGTGCCAGTAGTGCCCCGGGACCTAATCAGCCCCAGCATTTT. It specifies CASSAPGPNQPQHF.

V usage is TRBV5-4 and J usage is TRBJ2-3, with 13 bases lining up with TRBD2. CDR3 length equals 16 residues. Unmatched junction bases numbered 13, after V lost 4 bases and J lost 11 bases. CDR1 and CDR2 from the germline V gene are SGHNT and YYREEE (reference sequence). Here the CDR3 reads CASSPGTSGVGGVQYF. The CDR3, as DNA: TGTGCCAGCAGCCCAGGGACTAGCGGGGTCGGGGGTGTGCAGTATTTT.

The J gene is TRBJ2-7, the V gene TRBV5-8; 7 bases line up with TRBD2. The CDR3 consists of 13 residues. Germline CDR1 reads SGHTS; CDR2 reads YDEGEE. With 0 bases clipped from V and 6 bases from J, the junction kept 3 bases outside the gene matches. CDR3 in DNA: TGTGCCAGCAGCTTGGAGCGGGGCGGCGAGCAGTACTTC. Its translation: CASSLERGGEQYF.

The V call is TRBV25-1, the J call TRBJ1-4; weak D call: TRBD1 (6 bases). Germline lookup yields CDR1 MGHDK and CDR2 SYGVNS. There are 13 residues in the CDR3. Trimming removed 6 bases from V and 8 bases from J, with 13 bases in between. The CDR3: CASSSGGQEKLFF. For the CDR3, the DNA is TGTGCCAGCAGCTCGGGGGGGCAAGAAAAACTGTTTTTT. Full variable domain (rest looked up from reference TRBV25-1 and TRBJ1-4): EADIYQTPRYLVIGTGKKITLECSQTMGHDKMYWYQQDPGMELHLIHYSYGVNSTEKGDLSSESTVSRIRTEHFPLTLESARPSHTSQYLCASSSGGQEKLFFGSGTQLSVL.

By share, this clone ranks as hyperexpanded. The J gene is TRBJ1-1, the V gene TRBV11-1, with a tentative D call TRBD1 (6 bases). The CDR3 runs 14 residues. Trimming left V 2 bases short and J 3 bases short, with 10 bases between. Per germline, CDR1 SGHAT and CDR2 FQDESV (reference sequence). The DNA of the CDR3 is TGTGCCAGCAGCTTAAGAAACAGGGACACTGAAGCTTTCTTT. Amino acids: CASSLRNRDTEAFF.

The gene calls are TRBV5-4 and TRBJ1-5, with D possibly being TRBD1 (5 bases). The germline V gene encodes CDR1 SGHNT and CDR2 YYREEE (reference sequence). This CDR3 is built from 16 residues. Deletions cut 2 bases from V and 3 bases from J, with 15 bases between. This chain's CDR3 is CASSFGGEGHNQPQHF. DNA for the CDR3: TGTGCCAGCAGCTTCGGAGGGGAAGGACACAATCAGCCCCAGCATTTT.

The chain's CDR3 is CASRNPRGGGYTF. In DNA, the CDR3 is TGTGCCAGCAGGAACCCCAGGGGAGGTGGCTACACCTTC. The chain is built from TRBV6-5 and TRBJ1-2; D might be TRBD1 (6 bases). Trimming took off 6 bases at V and 7 bases at J, with 15 bases between the two ends. This CDR3 is 13 amino acids long. CDR1 and CDR2 (germline): MNHEY, SVGAGI.

The chain combines TRBV2 with TRBJ1-4; 11 nucleotides agree with TRBD1. The germline gives CDR1 SNHLY, CDR2 FYNNEI. The CDR3 runs 14 residues. Trimming took 8 bases from V and 8 from J; bases not matched to a gene: 7. CDR3 loop: CASRRTGGNEKLFF. In DNA form, the CDR3 reads TGTGCCAGCCGTCGGACAGGGGGCAACGAAAAACTGTTTTTT.

The chain recombines TRBV19 with TRBJ1-1, with D perhaps TRBD1 (5 bases). The length of the CDR3 is 17 residues. The germline V gene encodes CDR1 LNHDA and CDR2 SQIVND (reference sequence). The V gene lost 3 bases and the J gene lost 3 bases, with 20 bases spanning the gap. CDR3 sequence: CASSITGTNIRDTEAFF. The CDR3, as DNA: TGTGCCAGTAGTATCACCGGGACCAACATAAGAGACACTGAAGCTTTCTTT.

The CDR3 region is CASSQPRRGANYGYTF. For the CDR3, the DNA is TGCGCCAGCAGCCAACCCCGACGGGGGGCAAACTATGGCTACACCTTC. The chain has TRBV4-1 and TRBJ1-2, with D possibly matching TRBD1 (6 bases). The V gene lost 2 bases and the J gene lost 2 bases, with 15 bases spanning the gap. The CDR3 totals 16 residues. From germline, CDR1 is MGHRA and CDR2 YSYEKL.

Only one count was recorded for this clone. The CDR3 DNA sequence: TGTGCCAGCAGTTTAAACGTCGGGCTTCAAGGGCAGTTCTTC. Translated, it gives CASSLNVGLQGQFF. The V and J genes are TRBV28 and TRBJ2-1; D remains unclear. Germline V gene lookup returns CDR1 MDHEN and CDR2 SYDVKM. This CDR3 has 14 residues. Trimming removed 2 bases from V and 12 bases from J, with 17 bases in between.

The V gene is TRBV5-6, the J gene TRBJ1-1; possibly TRBD1 for D (5 bases). Trimming left V 7 bases short and J 1 base short, with 11 bases between. Germline CDR1 reads SGHDT; CDR2 reads YYEEEE. The CDR3 has 13 residues. CDR3 nucleotide sequence: TGTGCCAGCGTCCGGGGGTGGAACACTGAAGCTTTCTTT. Protein: CASVRGWNTEAFF.

In DNA, the CDR3 is TGTGCCAGTAGGAGGGACATCTTCCAGCCCCAGCATTTT. It is translated as CASRRDIFQPQHF. J is TRBJ1-5 and V is TRBV19, with D tentatively TRBD1 (6 bases). Trimming removed 6 bases at V and 7 bases at J, with 13 bases between. CDR1 is LNHDA, CDR2 SQIVND, per germline (reference sequence). The CDR3 sequence is 13 residues long.

This clone was observed a few times. The gene calls are TRBV2 and TRBJ1-1, with D maybe TRBD1 (5 bases). Germline CDR1 and CDR2: SNHLY and FYNNEI. The V gene lost 8 bases and the J gene lost 4 bases, with 8 bases spanning the gap. This CDR3 has 11 residues. As DNA, the CDR3 is TGTGCCAGCCCCAGGGCCACTGAAGCTTTCTTT. Translating gives CASPRATEAFF.

The chain recombines TRBV9 with TRBJ2-5; D is possibly TRBD1 or TRBD2 (6 bases each). Trimming shortened V by 3 bases and J by 5 bases, and 11 bases separated the two germline ends. Germline loops: CDR1 SGDLS, CDR2 YYNGEE. The CDR3 has 13 residues. CDR3: CASSGGAAETQYF. The CDR3 nucleotides are TGTGCCAGCAGCGGGGGGGCCGCGGAGACCCAGTACTTC.

This clone was picked up one time. The J gene is TRBJ1-2, the V gene TRBV18, with D tentatively TRBD1 (5 bases). Germline V gene lookup returns CDR1 KGHSH and CDR2 LQKENI. V was shortened by 5 bases and J by 4 bases, with 14 bases between the two germline ends. The CDR3 contains 14 residues. The CDR3 reads CASSAQGESYGYTF. The CDR3 region has the DNA TGTGCCAGCTCAGCCCAGGGAGAATCCTATGGCTACACCTTC.

V usage is TRBV11-2 and J usage is TRBJ2-2; D may be TRBD1 (6 bases). Germline CDR1 reads SGHAT; CDR2 reads FQNNGV. The CDR3 covers 17 residues. V dropped 3 bases and J dropped 0 bases, with 14 bases sitting between them. The CDR3: CASSFPSGHPNTGELFF. CDR3 nucleotide sequence: TGTGCCAGCAGCTTTCCCTCGGGACACCCGAACACCGGGGAGCTGTTTTTT.

This chain's CDR3 is CASSLGQGVMYAEAFF. In nucleotides, the CDR3 is TGTGCCAGCAGCTTAGGTCAGGGGGTTATGTACGCTGAAGCTTTCTTT. V usage is TRBV7-9 and J usage is TRBJ1-1, with 7 bases lining up with TRBD1. This CDR3 has 16 amino acids. From germline, CDR1 is SEHNR and CDR2 FQNEAQ (reference sequence). The V and J ends lost 1 base and 6 bases, in that order; junction bases with no gene match: 11. The entire variable domain, with the rest obtained from reference TRBV7-9 and TRBJ1-1, is as follows: DTGVSQNPRHKITKRGQNVTFRCDPISEHNRLYWYRQTLGQGPEFLTYFQNEAQLEKSRLLSDRFSAERPKGSFSTLEIQRTEQGDSAMYLCASSLGQGVMYAEAFFGQGTRLTVV.

The chain links TRBV9 to TRBJ1-2, with unresolved D. Trimming left V 0 bases short and J 7 bases short, with 13 bases between. The CDR3 has 14 amino acids. Germline V gene sequence: CDR1 SGDLS, CDR2 YYNGEE. The chain's CDR3 is CASSVDPRGSGYTF. The CDR3 DNA sequence: TGTGCCAGCAGCGTAGACCCACGAGGTTCTGGCTACACCTTC.

The chain recombines TRBV25-1 with TRBJ2-7; 11 bases map to TRBD2. V trimming: 5 bases; J trimming: 9 bases; junction bases outside the gene matches: 6. This CDR3 has 13 amino acids. The V gene's germline CDR1 is MGHDK and CDR2 SYGVNS. The CDR3 coding sequence is TGTGCCAGCAGTATAGCGGGGGGGCCCGTGCAGTACTTC. Translating gives CASSIAGGPVQYF.

The genes are TRBV7-9 and TRBJ1-3; D is ambiguous. The CDR3 runs to 14 residues. CDR1 is SEHNR and CDR2 is FQNEAQ in the germline V gene (reference sequence). V was cut by 1 base and J by 6 bases, with 10 bases left in between. In nucleotides, the CDR3 is TGTGCCAGCAGCTTAGGACGGACTGAAAACACCATATATTTT. Translating gives CASSLGRTENTIYF.

Note on this clone: At one end, the junction sequence differs from germline, possibly due to a read error. The rearrangement joins TRBV28 to TRBJ2-7, with D possibly being TRBD1 (7 bases). This CDR3 has 15 residues. CDR1 and CDR2 (germline): MDHEN, SYDVKM. CDR3: CASRLRTGEAYEQYF. In nucleotides, the CDR3 is TGTGCCAGCCGTTTACGTACAGGGGAGGCCTACGAGCAGTACTTC.

V and J are TRBV2 and TRBJ2-5; 7 bases align to TRBD1. This CDR3 comprises 17 residues. The V segment lost 8 bases and the J segment 3 bases; nucleotides outside the gene matches: 18. Germline V gene data show CDR1 as SNHLY and CDR2 as FYNNEI. CDR3: CASSNARGTGAKETQYF. CDR3 sequence (DNA): TGTGCCAGCTCCAACGCAAGGGGTACAGGGGCCAAAGAGACCCAGTACTTC. The full variable domain, completed using reference TRBV2 and TRBJ2-5, is EPEVTQTPSHQVTQMGQEVILRCVPISNHLYFYWYRQILGQKVEFLVSFYNNEISEKSEIFDDQFSVERPDGSNFTLKIRSTKLEDSAMYFCASSNARGTGAKETQYFGPGTRLLVL.

This clone was detected a few times. This sequence joins TRBV13 and TRBJ2-2, with unresolved D. This CDR3 is built from 15 residues. V lost 5 bases to trimming and J lost 5 bases, with 15 bases between them. Germline-derived CDR1 and CDR2 are PRHDT and FYEKMQ (reference sequence). The CDR3 DNA is TGTGCCAGCAGCGTGACTTTGGTTGGGACCGGGGAGCTGTTTTTT. Its translation is CASSVTLVGTGELFF.

The chain employs TRBV5-4 and TRBJ2-7; 11 nucleotides match TRBD2. Germline V gene data show CDR1 as SGHNT and CDR2 as YYREEE (reference sequence). The V segment lost 4 bases and the J segment 2 bases; nucleotides outside the gene matches: 5. There are 15 residues in the CDR3. This chain's CDR3 is CASSTELAGAYEQYF. DNA for the CDR3: TGTGCCAGCAGCACAGAACTAGCGGGGGCCTACGAGCAGTACTTC. The full variable domain, its missing parts supplied by reference TRBV5-4 and TRBJ2-7, is ETGVTQSPTHLIKTRGQQVTLRCSSQSGHNTVSWYQQALGQGPQFIFQYYREEENGRGNFPPRFSGLQFPNYSSELNVNALELDDSALYLCASSTELAGAYEQYFGPGTRLTVT.